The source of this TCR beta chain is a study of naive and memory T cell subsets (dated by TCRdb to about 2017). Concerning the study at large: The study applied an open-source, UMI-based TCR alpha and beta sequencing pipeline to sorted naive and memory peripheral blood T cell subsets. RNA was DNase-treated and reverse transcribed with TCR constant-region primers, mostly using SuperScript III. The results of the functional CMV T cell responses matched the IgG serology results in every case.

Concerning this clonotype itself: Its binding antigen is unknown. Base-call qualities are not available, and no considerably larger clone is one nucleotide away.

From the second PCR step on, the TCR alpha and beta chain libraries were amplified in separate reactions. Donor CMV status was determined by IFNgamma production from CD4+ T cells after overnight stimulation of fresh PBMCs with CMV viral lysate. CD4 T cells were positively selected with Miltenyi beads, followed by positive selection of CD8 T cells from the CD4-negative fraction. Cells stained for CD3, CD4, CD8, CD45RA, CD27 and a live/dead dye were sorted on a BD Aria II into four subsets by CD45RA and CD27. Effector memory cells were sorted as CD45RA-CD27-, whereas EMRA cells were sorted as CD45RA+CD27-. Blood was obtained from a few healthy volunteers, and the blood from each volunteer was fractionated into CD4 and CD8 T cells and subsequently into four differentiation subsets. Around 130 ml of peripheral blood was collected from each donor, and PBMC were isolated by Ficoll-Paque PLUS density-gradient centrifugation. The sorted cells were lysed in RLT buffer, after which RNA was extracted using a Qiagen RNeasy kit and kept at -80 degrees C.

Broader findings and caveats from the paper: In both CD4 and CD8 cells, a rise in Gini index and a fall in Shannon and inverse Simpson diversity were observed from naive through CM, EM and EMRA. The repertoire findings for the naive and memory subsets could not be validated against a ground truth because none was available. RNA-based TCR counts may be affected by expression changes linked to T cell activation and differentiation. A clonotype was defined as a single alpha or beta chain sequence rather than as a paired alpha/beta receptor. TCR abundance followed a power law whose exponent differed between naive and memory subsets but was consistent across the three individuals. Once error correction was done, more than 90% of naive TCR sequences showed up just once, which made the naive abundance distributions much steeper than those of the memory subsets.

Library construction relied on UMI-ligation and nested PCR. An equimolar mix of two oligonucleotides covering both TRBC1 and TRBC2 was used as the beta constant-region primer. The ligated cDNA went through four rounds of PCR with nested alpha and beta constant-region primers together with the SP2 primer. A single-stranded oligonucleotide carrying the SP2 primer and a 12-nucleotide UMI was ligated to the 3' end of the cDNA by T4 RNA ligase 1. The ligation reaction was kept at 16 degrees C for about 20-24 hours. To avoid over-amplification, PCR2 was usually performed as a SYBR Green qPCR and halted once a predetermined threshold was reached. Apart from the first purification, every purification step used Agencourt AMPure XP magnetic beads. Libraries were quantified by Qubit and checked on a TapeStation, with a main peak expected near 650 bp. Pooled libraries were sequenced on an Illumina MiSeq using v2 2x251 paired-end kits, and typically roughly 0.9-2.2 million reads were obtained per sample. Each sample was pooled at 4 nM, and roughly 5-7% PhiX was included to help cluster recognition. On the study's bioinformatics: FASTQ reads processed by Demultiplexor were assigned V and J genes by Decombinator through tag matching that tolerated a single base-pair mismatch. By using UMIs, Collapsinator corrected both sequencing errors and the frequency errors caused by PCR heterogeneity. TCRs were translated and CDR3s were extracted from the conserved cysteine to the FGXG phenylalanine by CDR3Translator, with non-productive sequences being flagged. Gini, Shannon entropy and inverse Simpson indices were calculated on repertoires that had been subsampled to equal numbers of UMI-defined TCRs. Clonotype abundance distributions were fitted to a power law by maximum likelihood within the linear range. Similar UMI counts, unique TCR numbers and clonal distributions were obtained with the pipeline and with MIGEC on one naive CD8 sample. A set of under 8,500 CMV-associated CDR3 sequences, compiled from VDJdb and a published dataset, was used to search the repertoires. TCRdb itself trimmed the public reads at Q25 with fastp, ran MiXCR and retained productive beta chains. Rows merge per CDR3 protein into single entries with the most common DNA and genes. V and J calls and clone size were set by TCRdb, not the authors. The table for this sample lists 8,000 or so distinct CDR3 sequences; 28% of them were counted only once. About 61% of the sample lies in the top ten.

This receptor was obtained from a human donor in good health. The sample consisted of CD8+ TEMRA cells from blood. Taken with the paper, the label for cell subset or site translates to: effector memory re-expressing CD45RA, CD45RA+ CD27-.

In nucleotide form, the sequence is TGCAGTGCTATGCAGGGGTTTGGAAACAATGAGCAGTTCTTC. Its coded protein is CSAMQGFGNNEQFF. The chain joins TRBV20-1 to TRBJ2-1, with TRBD1 perhaps the D gene, on 6 matching bases. CDR1 and CDR2 (DFQATT, SNEGSKA) derive from the germline V gene (reference sequence). V gives up 4 bases and J gives up 5 bases, and the segment between their germline ends measures 15 bases. The cysteine opens and the phenylalanine closes a CDR3 of 14 amino acids. The kept DNA is CDR3 alone, 42 bases in frame from the first base.